This TCR beta chain was observed in a study of T cells after yellow fever vaccination. Findings of the study overall: Once the booster was given, most primary-vaccination clones reappeared, at 95% to 97% for CD4 and over 85% for CD8.

The CDR3 runs 15 residues. Germline values: CDR1 SGHRS, CDR2 YFSETQ. This clonotype was observed at least ten times. Its specificity is unknown. The junction departs from the called germline gene at one end, perhaps through a read error. Conversion of TCR transcripts into cDNA relied on 5'RACE template switching, which added a universal primer site and UMIs. TCRdb re-called the 5' RACE reads through MiXCR, storing one row per CDR3 protein. This sample has just under 600,000 distinct CDR3 sequences; approximately 12% occur once, and the top ten carry over 13%. The sequencing used PBMCs, collected on the day of the yellow fever booster vaccination. The sequence was collected from a man aged 25-45 years who received the YFV17D yellow fever vaccine. J is TRBJ2-7 and V is TRBV5-1; TRBD1 agrees at 11 bases. The CDR3: CASSLAGTGGYEQYF. CDR3 bases: TGTGCCAGCAGCTTAGCCGGGACAGGGGGCTACGAGCAGTACTTC.